A selection of T cell receptor beta chains follows, all from one sample in a study of T cell responses to AZD1222 COVID-19 vaccine. TCRdb's table, derived via immunoSEQ multiplex PCR, lists solely in-frame clones and lacks some. The table shows 150,000 to 200,000 clones, with about 92% occurring only once. The sequenced sample was peripheral blood, obtained on day 0 of AZD1222 vaccination. Receptor source: an adult in good health. Both conserved end residues are part of each CDR3. A D gene is named only where the DNA matches it firmly. Some rows have no size entry. The others give once, few or many, or a class for an expanded clone.

V: TRBV10-1
length: 14
J: TRBJ1-2
size: .
D: .
CDR3: CASSEGGSDYGYTF
DNA: TGCGCCAGCAGTGAGGGGGGCTCGGACTATGGCTACACCTTC

V: TRBV11-1
length: 16
J: TRBJ1-6
size: .
D: .
CDR3: CASSSDKSNYNSPLHF
DNA: TGTGCCAGCAGCTCAGACAAAAGCAACTATAATTCACCCCTCCACTTT

V: TRBV11-2
length: 15
J: TRBJ2-7
size: .
D: TRBD2
CDR3: CASSFRLAGAYEQYF
DNA: TGTGCCAGCAGCTTCCGACTAGCGGGGGCCTACGAGCAGTACTTC

V: TRBV7-9
length: 15
J: TRBJ2-2
size: .
D: TRBD1
CDR3: CASTPGQGDTGELFF
DNA: TGTGCCAGCACCCCGGGACAGGGGGACACCGGGGAGCTGTTTTTT

V: TRBV10-2
length: 13
J: TRBJ1-6
size: once
D: .
CDR3: CASSEWRDSPLHF
DNA: TGCGCCAGCAGTGAGTGGAGGGATTCACCCCTCCACTTT

V: TRBV5-1
length: 16
J: TRBJ2-7
size: .
D: .
CDR3: CASSLGDSYSAYEQYF
DNA: TGCGCCAGCAGCTTGGGAGACTCCTACTCCGCCTACGAGCAGTACTTC

V: TRBV5-4
length: 14
J: TRBJ1-2
size: once
D: .
CDR3: CASSLRGLKEGYTF
DNA: TGTGCCAGCAGCTTAAGAGGGTTAAAGGAGGGCTACACCTTC

V: TRBV21-1
length: 15
J: TRBJ2-6
size: .
D: .
CDR3: CANPLSVSGANVLTF
DNA: TGTGCCAACCCCTTATCGGTCTCTGGGGCCAACGTCCTGACTTTC

V: TRBV13
length: 15
J: TRBJ1-1
size: .
D: .
CDR3: CASSAVSESNTEAFF
DNA: TGTGCCAGCAGCGCCGTATCGGAATCGAACACTGAAGCTTTCTTT

V: TRBV5-1
length: 15
J: TRBJ1-4
size: once
D: .
CDR3: CASSLISGSNEKLFF
DNA: TGCGCCAGCAGCTTGATCTCAGGAAGTAATGAAAAACTGTTTTTT

V: TRBV3-1/TRBV3-2
length: 15
J: TRBJ2-7
size: once
D: .
CDR3: CASSPLPAGRYEQYF
DNA: TGTGCCAGCAGCCCACTCCCGGCGGGACGATACGAGCAGTACTTC

V: TRBV18
length: 15
J: TRBJ2-7
size: .
D: TRBD1
CDR3: CASSPTGTGGNEQYF
DNA: TGTGCCAGCTCACCAACCGGGACAGGGGGAAACGAGCAGTACTTC

V: TRBV6-5
length: 15
J: TRBJ2-7
size: once
D: .
CDR3: CASSYAGSHVYEQYF
DNA: TGTGCCAGCAGTTACGCGGGGAGTCACGTCTACGAGCAGTACTTC

V: TRBV7-9
length: 13
J: TRBJ1-2
size: .
D: .
CDR3: CASSLGWADGYTF
DNA: TGTGCCAGCAGCTTAGGTTGGGCGGATGGCTACACCTTC

V: TRBV3-1/TRBV3-2
length: 15
J: TRBJ2-1
size: .
D: TRBD2
CDR3: CASSQDGGAWNEQFF
DNA: TGTGCCAGCAGCCAAGACGGGGGGGCCTGGAATGAGCAGTTCTTC

V: TRBV3-1/TRBV3-2
length: 13
J: TRBJ1-2
size: .
D: .
CDR3: CASSQYGAYGYTF
DNA: TGTGCCAGCAGCCAATACGGGGCCTATGGCTACACCTTC

V: TRBV19
length: 15
J: TRBJ1-5
size: .
D: .
CDR3: CASSIVIISNQPQHF
DNA: TGTGCCAGTAGTATCGTCATTATTAGCAATCAGCCCCAGCATTTT

V: TRBV7-8
length: 13
J: TRBJ1-1
size: .
D: TRBD1
CDR3: CASSLYRGTEAFF
DNA: TGTGCCAGCAGCTTATACAGGGGCACTGAAGCTTTCTTT

V: TRBV10-1
length: 13
J: TRBJ1-1
size: .
D: .
CDR3: CASSAGMRTEAFF
DNA: TGCGCCAGCAGTGCGGGTATGAGGACTGAAGCTTTCTTT

V: TRBV7-9
length: 14
J: TRBJ1-5
size: .
D: .
CDR3: CASSDRDSNQPQHF
DNA: TGTGCCAGCAGCGACCGGGACAGCAATCAGCCCCAGCATTTT

V: TRBV7-6
length: 14
J: TRBJ2-5
size: .
D: .
CDR3: CASSLVPRAETQYF
DNA: TGTGCCAGCAGCTTAGTCCCCCGAGCGGAGACCCAGTACTTC

V: TRBV7-9
length: 14
J: TRBJ1-2
size: .
D: .
CDR3: CASSLVWANYGYTF
DNA: TGTGCCAGCAGCTTAGTCTGGGCGAACTATGGCTACACCTTC

V: TRBV4-1
length: 13
J: TRBJ1-1
size: .
D: .
CDR3: CASSQVRDSEAFF
DNA: TGCGCCAGCAGCCAAGTTCGAGACAGTGAAGCTTTCTTT

V: TRBV6-5
length: 15
J: TRBJ1-6
size: .
D: .
CDR3: CASSIAGHGTGPLHF
DNA: TGTGCCAGCAGCATCGCGGGACACGGAACGGGACCCCTCCACTTT

V: TRBV27
length: 14
J: TRBJ1-4
size: once
D: .
CDR3: CASRPFGVNEKLFF
DNA: TGTGCCAGCAGACCCTTCGGGGTCAATGAAAAACTGTTTTTT